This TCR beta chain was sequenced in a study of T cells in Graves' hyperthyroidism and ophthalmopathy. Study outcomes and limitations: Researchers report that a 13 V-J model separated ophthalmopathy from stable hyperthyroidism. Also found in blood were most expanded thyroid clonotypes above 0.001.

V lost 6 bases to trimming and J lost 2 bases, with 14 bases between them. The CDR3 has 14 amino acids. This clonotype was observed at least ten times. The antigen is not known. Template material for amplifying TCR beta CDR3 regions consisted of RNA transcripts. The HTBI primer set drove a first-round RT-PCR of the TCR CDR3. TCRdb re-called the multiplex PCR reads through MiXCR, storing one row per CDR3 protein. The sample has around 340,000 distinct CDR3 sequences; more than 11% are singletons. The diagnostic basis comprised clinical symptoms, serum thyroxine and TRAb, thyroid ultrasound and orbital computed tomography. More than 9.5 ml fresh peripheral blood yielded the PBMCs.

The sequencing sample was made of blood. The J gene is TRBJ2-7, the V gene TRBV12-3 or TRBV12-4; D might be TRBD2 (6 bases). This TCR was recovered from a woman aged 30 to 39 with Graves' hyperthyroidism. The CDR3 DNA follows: TGTGCCAGCAGCCAGGGAGGAGCGGCCTACGAGCAGTACTTC. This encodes CASSQGGAAYEQYF.